Each of the 7 T cell receptor beta chains below was sequenced from the same sample in a study of glioma-infiltrating T cells (dated by TCRdb to 2016 to 2017). The sample was run on an Illumina MiSeq. TCR alpha and beta CDR3 regions were amplified with the iRepertoire nested amplicon-rescue multiplex PCR (arm-PCR) platform from RNA. TCRdb trimmed public reads at Q25 via fastp, called clones via MiXCR and kept in-frame beta chains. For every CDR3 protein sequence, its rows merge into one entry that carries the most common genes and DNA. Counted in this sample were roughly 190,000 distinct CDR3 sequences; over 30% of them appeared once. Of the sample, around 20% falls within the top ten clones. Sequences were obtained from glioma tissue, nonneoplastic brain tissue, or PBMCs (not recorded which). The receptors come from a human donor with low-grade glioma or glioblastoma, undergoing nonglioma brain surgery, or in good health (not recorded which).

Points on this clonotype: A clone one base away is much larger, so this may be a read error. This rearrangement joins TRBV5-1 to TRBJ1-1, with a possible D match to TRBD1 (6 bases). From germline, CDR1 is SGHRS and CDR2 YFSETQ. This CDR3 has 14 amino acids. V was trimmed by 6 bases and J by 5 bases, leaving 17 bases between them. The CDR3 is CASILGGAGTEAFF. DNA for the CDR3: TGCGCCAGCATCCTCGGGGGGGCCGGGACTGAAGCTTTCTTT.

A note on this clonotype: A much larger clone differs by one base, so this may be a read error. The V and J genes are TRBV20-1 and TRBJ2-3, with TRBD2 identical over 7 bases. J was trimmed by 3 bases and V by 5 bases; bases with no gene match: 8. Germline CDR1 reads DFQATT; CDR2 reads SNEGSKA (reference sequence). This CDR3 is 14 amino acids long. The CDR3 is CSAGAASGTDTQYF. The CDR3 DNA sequence: TGCAGTGCTGGAGCCGCTAGCGGTACAGATACGCAGTATTTT.

This clonotype appeared many times. The chain has TRBV7-2 and TRBJ1-3; D gene ambiguous. The CDR3 loop spans 16 amino acids. Deletions cut 2 bases from V and 1 base from J, with 12 bases between. CDR1 and CDR2 from the germline V gene are SGHTA and FQGNSA. CDR3 loop: CASSLNWAVSGNTIYF. Written as DNA, the CDR3 is TGTGCCAGCAGCTTAAATTGGGCAGTATCTGGAAACACCATATATTTT. The whole variable domain, filled in from reference TRBV7-2 and TRBJ1-3, reads GAGVSQSPSNKVTEKGKDVELRCDPISGHTALYWYRQSLGQGLEFLIYFQGNSAPDKSGLPSDRFSAERTGGSVSTLTIQRTQQEDSAVYLCASSLNWAVSGNTIYFGEGSWLTVV.

This clonotype was detected ten times or more. V usage is TRBV29-1 and J usage is TRBJ2-5, with D perhaps TRBD1 (5 bases). This CDR3 is built from 13 residues. Germline V gene sequence: CDR1 SQVTM, CDR2 ANQGSEA. V lost 5 bases, J lost 4 bases, and 14 bases lay in between. The CDR3 sequence: CSVRPLGAETQYF. CDR3 DNA: TGCAGCGTTAGACCCCTTGGGGCAGAGACCCAGTACTTC. Looking up the rest from reference TRBV29-1 and TRBJ2-5 gives the full variable domain: SAVISQKPSRDICQRGTSLTIQCQVDSQVTMMFWYRQQPGQSLTLIATANQGSEATYESGFVIDKFPISRPNLTFSTLTVSNMSPEDSSIYLCSVRPLGAETQYFGPGTRLLVL.

This clonotype was seen at least ten times. The V call is TRBV20-1, the J call TRBJ1-2; D is unclear. The CDR3 spans 13 residues. CDR1 is DFQATT and CDR2 is SNEGSKA in the germline V gene (reference sequence). The V end lost 3 bases, the J end lost 1 base, and 9 bases lay between the germline ends. This CDR3 is CSASNGDNYGYTF. CDR3 bases: TGCAGTGCTAGCAACGGTGATAACTATGGCTACACCTTC.

Notes on this clonotype: A read error may account for a junction end that differs from germline. The rearrangement uses TRBV4-1 and TRBJ2-1; the D gene is possibly TRBD2 (5 bases). Germline CDR1 and CDR2: MGHRA and YSYEKL. The length of the CDR3 is 15 residues. As DNA, the CDR3 is TGCGCCAGCAGCCAAGATAGGAGGCTGAACAATGGGCAGTTCTTC. Its protein is CASSQDRRLNNGQFF.

V usage is TRBV3-1 and J usage is TRBJ2-7; 12 positions agree with TRBD2. The CDR3 totals 15 residues. V gave up 5 bases and J gave up 4 bases; unmatched junction bases: 6. Germline V gene lookup returns CDR1 LGHDT and CDR2 YNNKEL (reference sequence). The CDR3 nucleotides are TGTGCCAGCAGCACGACTAGCGGGAGTGTATACGAGCAGTACTTC. Protein product: CASSTTSGSVYEQYF.